This T cell receptor beta chain was observed in a study of T cells in Graves' hyperthyroidism and ophthalmopathy. Study summary: Initial diagnosis, before any treatment, was when peripheral blood was collected.

The source material, RNA transcripts, was used to amplify TCR beta CDR3 regions. With the HTBI primer set, the TCR CDR3 went through a first round of RT-PCR. A single record per CDR3 protein comes from TCRdb applying MiXCR to the multiplex PCR reads. The sample lists around 610,000 distinct CDR3 sequences, under 15% occurring once. Fresh 10 ml peripheral blood yielded PBMCs. Trimming removed 3 bases at V and 7 bases at J, with 5 bases between. This CDR3 has 11 amino acids. In germline, CDR1 is SGDLS, CDR2 YYNGEE. The sample comprised blood. The clonotype was recovered from a woman in her forties with Graves' ophthalmopathy. The chain employs TRBV9 and TRBJ2-1, with D unclear. The CDR3: CASSGINEQFF. CDR3 DNA sequence: TGTGCCAGCAGCGGAATTAATGAGCAGTTCTTC. The full variable domain, rest sourced from reference TRBV9 and TRBJ2-1, is DSGVTQTPKHLITATGQRVTLRCSPRSGDLSVYWYQQSLDQGLQFLIQYYNGEERAKGNILERFSAQQFPDLHSELNLSSLELGDSALYFCASSGINEQFFGPGTRLTVL.